This TCR beta chain was captured in a study of cytomegalovirus exposure and HLA in healthy donors. Study findings and constraints: Within the data, a cluster of highly shared sequence variants was likely a sequencing artifact. Earlier analysis found most TCR beta V segments productive about 90% or about 30% of the time.

The study ran its PCR with 60 Vbeta and 13 Jbeta primers. Here immunoSEQ multiplex PCR was the method, and the copy in TCRdb shows in-frame clones only, minus some. The profile shows approximately 290,000 clones, 80% of them singletons. This clone was recorded once. What it binds is unknown. Though nominally healthy at sampling, donors likely had unrecorded immune exposures. Specimen: PBMCs. This TCR was sampled from a girl aged 2 to 10 in good health and CMV-seronegative.

CDR3 residues: CASSIVSGRGYNEQFF. CDR3 DNA: TGTGCCAGTAGTATAGTTAGCGGGAGAGGGTACAATGAGCAGTTCTTC. The chain combines TRBV19 with TRBJ2-1; TRBD2 matches 9 bases. Trimming removed 1 base from V and 4 bases from J; junction bases left unmatched: 5. The CDR3 consists of 16 residues. Germline CDR1 reads LNHDA; CDR2 reads SQIVND (reference sequence).